This T cell receptor (beta chain) was recovered during a study of T-cell memory formation after mild COVID-19 (dated by TCRdb to about 2021). Study-wide context: TCR sequence clusters from the two donors were largely donor specific. In a couple of donors, T-cell clones that expanded and contracted after mild COVID-19 were tracked by sequencing TCRalpha and TCRbeta repertoires over time. The cohort was made up of two young adult volunteers, one female and one male, who were previously healthy.

Germline trimming amounts to 6 bases on V and 4 bases on J, with 8 as the count of junction bases outside the gene matches. Per the germline V gene, SGHRS is the CDR1 and YFSETQ is the CDR2. The CDR3, cysteine through phenylalanine, is 17 amino acids long. Just the 51-base CDR3 DNA is kept, in frame starting at base 1. Study-wide conclusions, independent of this receptor: Balanced CD4/CD8 phenotypes were observed for clones contracting from day 15 to 85, whereas a bias towards CD4+ was observed for a second wave of clones expanding from day 15 to 37. The detection of some responding clones in pre-infection memory suggests that pre-existing cross-reactive memory T cells joined the SARS-CoV-2 response. Contracting CD4+ clones were located mainly in the CM and EM memory subsets, whereas CD8+ clones were found to be enriched in EMRA. SARS-CoV-2 specificity was not confirmed for the second-wave clones peaking on day 37. Only two mild cases were covered by the study, and larger cohorts that include severe cases with pre-infection samples were considered necessary.

The instrument given in TCRdb is Illumina NovaSeq 6000. Using 5'RACE with constant-segment primers, TCRalpha and TCRbeta cDNA libraries were constructed, with sample barcodes and unique molecular identifiers added in the process. RNA was extracted from every sample with Trizol reagent. Amplification of the libraries took two PCR steps, and the second step added a second sample barcode plus Illumina TruSeq adapters. Sequencing of libraries was performed on an Illumina NovaSeq with 2 x 150 bp paired-end reads. The authors processed their data as follows. The reads were demultiplexed and collapsed into UMI-guided consensus sequences using migec v1.2.7. Using mixcr v2.1.11, UMI consensuses were aligned to TRA and TRB V and J templates and then assembled into clonotypes. Expanded or contracted clonotypes were those called significant by both edgeR and NoisET, with noise models trained on biological replicates. For edgeR calls, the thresholds were a false discovery rate-adjusted p below 0.01 and a log2 fold-change of 1. As an exploratory analysis of dynamics, max-normalized trajectories of the 1000 most abundant clonotypes were examined by PCA with hierarchical clustering. Separately sequenced CD4+ and CD8+ repertoires were used to assign a CD4 or CD8 phenotype to each responding clone. TCRdb handled the public reads itself, with Q25 trimming in fastp and clone calling in MiXCR, and kept productive beta chains. Rows are unified per CDR3 protein, each entry keeping the most common DNA and genes. It is TCRdb's table, rather than the study itself, that gives the V and J calls and clone size. The sample includes around 320,000 distinct CDR3 sequences, with less than 20% observed a single time. The top ten hold about 21% of the sample.

Ficoll-Paque density gradient centrifugation was the method used to isolate PBMCs. This clonotype turned up a few times. Its antigen remains unidentified. Per-base qualities were not stored, and no clone one base away is much larger. Sequencing used PBMCs or a T cell subset sorted from them (not recorded which). The V gene is TRBV5-1 and the J gene is TRBJ2-6, with TRBD2 matching 12 junction bases. The source of this sequence is a man younger than 30 who had mild COVID-19 (a few samples of this study predate the infection). The sample titles of this study are shuffled in the database, so cell type and time point are left out; the donor was told from shared clones. The CDR3: CASNPSGGARGANVLTF. The nucleotide sequence reads as follows: TGCGCCAGCAACCCTAGCGGGGGGGCCCGAGGGGCCAACGTCCTGACTTTC.